The 24 T cell receptor beta chains below were found in one sample sequenced in a study of cytomegalovirus exposure and HLA in healthy donors. Vbeta (60) and Jbeta (13) primers were used in the PCR. Sequenced by immunoSEQ multiplex PCR; TCRdb stores in-frame clones only, minus some. Among some 190,000 clones listed, around 80% were seen once. The sample was PBMCs. Source of these receptors: a man younger than 35 in good health and CMV-seronegative.

The CDR3 spells CASSRQGTYEQYF. For the CDR3, the DNA is TGTGCCAGCAGCCGACAGGGCACCTACGAGCAGTACTTC. The rearrangement links TRBV6-6 to TRBJ2-5; 7 bases match TRBD1. The DNA end is more similar to TRBJ2-7, so the J call may be wrong. Germline CDR1 and CDR2: MNHNY and SVGAGI (reference sequence). The CDR3 is 13 amino acids.

Turning to this clone: Additional DNA sequences in this sample encode the identical CDR3. The chain employs TRBV18 and TRBJ2-1; D is possibly TRBD2 (6 bases). The CDR3 runs 14 residues. Trimming removed 3 bases at V and 3 bases at J, with 9 bases between. The germline gives CDR1 KGHSH, CDR2 LQKENI. The CDR3 region is CASSPGTGYNEQFF. The CDR3 DNA follows: TGTGCCAGCTCACCCGGGACTGGCTACAATGAGCAGTTCTTC.

The chain combines TRBV6-6 with TRBJ1-1; weak D call: TRBD1 (6 bases). Germline lookup yields CDR1 MNHNY and CDR2 SVGAGI (reference sequence). Trimming took off 1 base at V and 6 bases at J, with 15 bases between the two ends. This CDR3 has 15 amino acids. The CDR3 bases are TGTGCCAGCAGTTACTGGGACATCTGGGGCCCTGAAGCTTTCTTT. Amino acid sequence: CASSYWDIWGPEAFF.

The chain uses TRBV2 and TRBJ2-6, with 7 bases matching TRBD1. Germline V gene sequence: CDR1 SNHLY, CDR2 FYNNEI. CDR3 length: 19 residues. V lost 5 bases and J lost 0; bases outside the gene matches: 13. The CDR3 DNA reads as TGTGCCAGCAGTATACGACAGGGTGGGACCGTCTCTGGGGCCAACGTCCTGACTTTC. It specifies CASSIRQGGTVSGANVLTF.

The rearrangement uses TRBV5-4 and TRBJ2-1; D call uncertain. Germline values: CDR1 SGHNT, CDR2 YYREEE (reference sequence). This CDR3 region has 16 residues. V lost 0 bases, J lost 8 bases, and 18 bases lay in between. The CDR3 loop reads CASSLVGGIRIDEQFF. The DNA of the CDR3 is TGTGCCAGCAGCTTGGTCGGCGGAATTCGAATCGATGAGCAGTTCTTC.

The chain joins TRBV30 to TRBJ2-1; tentative D call: TRBD1 (5 bases). The V and J ends lost 1 base and 4 bases respectively, with 8 bases between them. CDR3 size: 13 residues. Per the germline V gene, CDR1 is GTSNPN and CDR2 is SVGIG (reference sequence). CDR3 sequence: CAWSGQSYNEQFF. CDR3 in DNA: TGTGCCTGGAGTGGACAGAGTTACAATGAGCAGTTCTTC.

This rearrangement joins TRBV7-9 to TRBJ1-2, with 11 positions matching TRBD1. This CDR3 comprises 15 residues. Germline CDR1 is SEHNR and CDR2 is FQNEAQ (reference sequence). The ends lost 5 bases at V and 4 bases at J; junction bases unmatched: 6. The CDR3 coding sequence is TGTGCCAGCAGCGTTCCGGGACAGGGGGTCTATGGCTACACCTTC. Its protein product is CASSVPGQGVYGYTF.

The chain combines TRBV10-3 with TRBJ2-7; 8 nucleotides align to TRBD2. V gave up 7 bases and J gave up 6 bases; unmatched junction bases: 5. Germline V gene data show CDR1 as ENHRY and CDR2 as SYGVKD. The CDR3 runs 12 residues. The CDR3 bases are TGTGCCATCAACGGCGGGGGGATCGAGCAGTACTTC. Its protein product is CAINGGGIEQYF.

V gene TRBV6-5 combines with J gene TRBJ1-6; TRBD1 aligns across 7 bases. CDR1 and CDR2 (germline): MNHEY, SVGAGI. The ends lost 2 bases at V and 9 bases at J; junction bases unmatched: 10. This CDR3 comprises 16 residues. In DNA, the CDR3 is TGTGCCAGCAGTTACGACAGGGAGGTGGTGGGTTCACCCCTCCACTTT. Translated: CASSYDREVVGSPLHF.

The chain employs TRBV27 and TRBJ2-2, with 7 bases lining up with TRBD1. J lost 4 bases, V lost 6 bases, and 5 bases had no gene match. There are 14 residues in the CDR3. Germline V gene lookup returns CDR1 MNHEY and CDR2 SMNVEV (reference sequence). The CDR3 DNA sequence: TGTGCCAGCAGGGGGACAGCACCCACCGGGGAGCTGTTTTTT. It is translated as CASRGTAPTGELFF.

This chain uses TRBV9 with TRBJ2-1, with 7 bases aligning to TRBD2. The CDR3 has 15 amino acids. The J segment lost 10 bases and the V segment lost 0 bases, leaving 10 bases of the junction unmatched. CDR1 is SGDLS and CDR2 is YYNGEE in the germline V gene. CDR3 residues: CASSVGTREIGEQFF. The CDR3 DNA reads as TGTGCCAGCAGCGTAGGGACTAGAGAGATTGGGGAGCAGTTCTTC. Full variable domain (outside the CDR3, taken from reference TRBV9 and TRBJ2-1): DSGVTQTPKHLITATGQRVTLRCSPRSGDLSVYWYQQSLDQGLQFLIQYYNGEERAKGNILERFSAQQFPDLHSELNLSSLELGDSALYFCASSVGTREIGEQFFGPGTRLTVL.

The genes are TRBV10-3 and TRBJ1-1; 8 bases agree with TRBD1. Per the germline V gene, CDR1 is ENHRY and CDR2 is SYGVKD. The CDR3 totals 14 residues. V dropped 6 bases and J dropped 4; count of bases not matched to a gene: 7. In DNA, the CDR3 is TGTGCCATCAGGGCTGGACAGGGAGCCACTGAAGCTTTCTTT. Translated, it gives CAIRAGQGATEAFF.

The chain has TRBV30 and TRBJ2-2; D unclear. V lost 8 bases to trimming and J lost 6 bases, with 16 bases between them. The CDR3 runs 13 residues. Germline CDR1 reads GTSNPN; CDR2 reads SVGIG (reference sequence). The CDR3 sequence is CARMNSWPGELFF. In DNA, the CDR3 is TGTGCCCGGATGAACAGCTGGCCCGGGGAGCTGTTTTTT.

A few counts support this clone. V and J are TRBV6-4 and TRBJ1-1, with 8 nucleotides matching TRBD1. The V gene's germline CDR1 is MRHNA and CDR2 SNTAGT. The CDR3 is made up of 14 amino acids. V trimming: 6 bases; J trimming: 3 bases; junction bases outside the gene matches: 6. The CDR3 loop is CASRTGGGDTEAFF. In nucleotides, the CDR3 is TGTGCCAGCAGAACAGGGGGTGGGGACACTGAAGCTTTCTTT.

The J gene is TRBJ2-7, the V gene TRBV7-9, with 9 positions matching TRBD1. CDR1 is SEHNR, CDR2 FQNEAQ, per germline (reference sequence). The CDR3 length is 18 residues. With V trimmed by 4 bases and J by 3 bases, 16 bases remained unmatched. This CDR3 reads CASSSRDRVEFSGYEQYF. CDR3 sequence (DNA): TGTGCCAGCAGCTCCCGGGACAGGGTGGAGTTTTCGGGCTACGAGCAGTACTTC. The complete variable domain, with remaining parts taken from reference TRBV7-9 and TRBJ2-7, reads DTGVSQNPRHKITKRGQNVTFRCDPISEHNRLYWYRQTLGQGPEFLTYFQNEAQLEKSRLLSDRFSAERPKGSFSTLEIQRTEQGDSAMYLCASSSRDRVEFSGYEQYFGPGTRLTVT.

V gene TRBV2 combines with J gene TRBJ2-3; TRBD2 matches 7 bases. V was pared by 1 base and J by 6 bases, with 7 bases of the junction left unmatched. The CDR3 contains 15 residues. In germline, CDR1 is SNHLY, CDR2 FYNNEI. The CDR3 sequence is CASSEGPGGMDTQYF. CDR3 nucleotide sequence: TGTGCCAGCAGTGAAGGGCCGGGAGGAATGGATACGCAGTATTTT.

The chain combines TRBV5-6 with TRBJ1-1, with 7 bases matching TRBD1. Germline CDR1 is SGHDT and CDR2 is YYEEEE. This CDR3 is built from 14 residues. V was pared by 2 bases and J by 4 bases, with 5 bases of the junction left unmatched. The CDR3 bases are TGTGCCAGCAGCTTCGGACAGGTGATCACTGAAGCTTTCTTT. Protein product: CASSFGQVITEAFF.

The chain combines TRBV9 with TRBJ2-5; TRBD2 aligns across 7 bases. Germline V gives CDR1 SGDLS, CDR2 YYNGEE. This CDR3 has 16 residues. Losses at the gene ends were 0 bases for V and 1 base for J; bases not matched to a gene: 6. This chain's CDR3 is CASSVAPGGPQETQYF. The CDR3 region has the DNA TGTGCCAGCAGCGTAGCCCCGGGGGGTCCCCAAGAGACCCAGTACTTC.

This chain joins TRBV2 and TRBJ2-7; tentatively, D is TRBD2 (6 bases). Per germline, CDR1 SNHLY and CDR2 FYNNEI. The V end was cut by 7 bases, the J end by 4 bases, with 14 bases between. The CDR3 is 13 residues long. DNA of the CDR3: TGTGCCAGCAAGTTGGGTAGCGGTTACGAGCAGTACTTC. Its protein product is CASKLGSGYEQYF.

V is TRBV29-1 and J is TRBJ1-1; weak D call: TRBD1 (5 bases). V shed 5 bases and J shed 1 base, with 8 bases lying between them. This CDR3 has 12 residues. Germline CDR1 reads SQVTM; CDR2 reads ANQGSEA. The CDR3 DNA reads as TGCAGCGTTAGACAGACGAACACTGAAGCTTTCTTT. It is translated as CSVRQTNTEAFF.

V is TRBV9 and J is TRBJ2-2, with D possibly TRBD1 on 5 matching bases. V was shortened by 0 bases and J by 7 bases, with 10 bases between the two germline ends. The CDR3 contains 14 residues. Per germline, CDR1 SGDLS and CDR2 YYNGEE. CDR3 nucleotide sequence: TGTGCCAGCAGCGTAGATGCAGGGCTCGGGGAGCTGTTTTTT. Its translation: CASSVDAGLGELFF.

This clone was seen a handful of times. This chain joins TRBV27 and TRBJ1-6; D is ambiguous. The V gene lost 2 bases and the J gene lost 7 bases, with 15 bases spanning the gap. CDR1 is MNHEY, CDR2 SMNVEV, per germline (reference sequence). The CDR3 has 16 amino acids. This chain's CDR3 is CASSLGRIEKNSPLHF. The CDR3 bases are TGTGCCAGCAGTTTAGGCAGGATCGAAAAAAATTCACCCCTCCACTTT.

Only one count was recorded for this clone. The rearrangement joins TRBV5-1 to TRBJ2-5; D is perhaps TRBD2 (5 bases). CDR3 size: 12 residues. CDR1 and CDR2 from the germline V gene are SGHRS and YFSETQ. Between the trimmed V and J ends, which lost 4 bases and 11 bases, there was a span of 15 bases. CDR3 region: CASSPEIGEQYF. CDR3 sequence (DNA): TGCGCCAGCAGCCCGGAAATCGGGGAGCAGTACTTC.

The V and J genes are TRBV2 and TRBJ2-2; TRBD2 matches at 10 bases. This CDR3 contains 16 residues. V lost 6 bases and J lost 3; bases outside the gene matches: 7. Germline V gene sequence: CDR1 SNHLY, CDR2 FYNNEI. In nucleotides, the CDR3 is TGTGCCAGCAGCGTACGGACTAGCGGTGACACCGGGGAGCTGTTTTTT. Residues: CASSVRTSGDTGELFF.